The 29 T cell receptor beta chains below all came from one sample that was sequenced in a study of regulatory T cells in long-lasting Graves disease. Time point of the sample: persistent/refractory GD, antithyroid drugs over 5 years with positive TRAb. From RNA extracted from PBMCs, the TCR library was made. TCR beta libraries were built with iRepertoire HTBI primers and Arm-PCR of CDR3 regions. TCRdb ran MiXCR on the multiplex PCR reads and lists one entry per CDR3 protein. The sample comprises roughly 700,000 distinct CDR3 sequences, about 30% of which are singletons, and 35% to 55% rests with the top ten. The input for sequencing was peripheral blood mononuclear cells (PBMCs), taken when the disease was refractory, from a patient treated with antithyroid drugs. The receptor source for this set is a female donor with Graves disease.

This clonotype was found many times. The chain combines TRBV7-9 with TRBJ2-7; possibly TRBD2 for D (5 bases). CDR1 is SEHNR and CDR2 is FQNEAQ in the germline V gene (reference sequence). V gave up 4 bases and J gave up 0 bases, with 13 bases separating them. This CDR3 is built from 15 residues. The CDR3 spells CASSSGLTSSYEQYF. In DNA, the CDR3 is TGTGCCAGCAGCTCTGGACTTACGAGCTCCTACGAGCAGTACTTC.

The chain has TRBV20-1 and TRBJ1-5; D ambiguous. The CDR3 sequence is 11 residues long. V dropped 2 bases and J dropped 12 bases, with 11 bases sitting between them. The germline CDR1 and CDR2 sequences are DFQATT and SNEGSKA (reference sequence). CDR3 in amino acids: CSARLGSLQHF. CDR3 bases: TGCAGTGCTAGACTTGGGAGTCTCCAGCATTTT.

This clonotype has a handful of counts. One end of the junction is discordant with germline, which a read error may explain. This rearrangement joins TRBV14 to TRBJ2-2; no definite D call. From germline, CDR1 is SGHDN and CDR2 FVKESK. The CDR3 runs to 13 residues. CDR3 nucleotide sequence: TGTGCCAGCAGCCTCGTCAACAGCGGGGAGCTGTTTTTT. Protein: CASSLVNSGELFF. The full variable domain, completed using reference TRBV14 and TRBJ2-2, is EAGVTQFPSHSVIEKGQTVTLRCDPISGHDNLYWYRRVMGKEIKFLLHFVKESKQDESGMPNNRFLAERTGGTYSTLKVQPAELEDSGVYFCASSLVNSGELFFGEGSRLTVL.

This clonotype was picked up a small number of times. The V gene is TRBV10-3, the J gene TRBJ1-1, with a tentative D call TRBD1 (6 bases). CDR1 and CDR2 (germline): ENHRY, SYGVKD. The V gene lost 6 bases and the J gene lost 1 base, with 9 bases spanning the gap. The CDR3 extends over 13 amino acids. The CDR3 sequence is CAIRGQTNTEAFF. The CDR3 nucleotides read TGTGCCATCAGAGGACAGACGAACACTGAAGCTTTCTTT.

This clonotype has just a few counts. The V call is TRBV28, the J call TRBJ2-4, with D possibly TRBD2 on 5 matching bases. Trimming pared 4 bases from V and 4 bases from J, leaving 17 bases between. Germline-derived CDR1 and CDR2 are MDHEN and SYDVKM. This CDR3 has 16 residues. DNA of the CDR3: TGTGCCAGCAGTTCGACCGGTTGGGGAGCAAAAAACATTCAGTACTTC. This encodes CASSSTGWGAKNIQYF. The full variable domain, in which reference TRBV28 and TRBJ2-4 provide the parts outside the CDR3, is DVKVTQSSRYLVKRTGEKVFLECVQDMDHENMFWYRQDPGLGLRLIYFSYDVKMKEKGDIPEGYSVSREKKERFSLILESASTNQTSMYLCASSSTGWGAKNIQYFGAGTRLSVL.

The genes are TRBV7-2 and TRBJ1-2; a weak D match, TRBD1 (6 bases). V was pared by 7 bases and J by 4 bases, with 10 bases between. This CDR3 contains 12 residues. CDR1 and CDR2 (germline): SGHTA, FQGNSA. CDR3: CASKFRGYGYTF. In nucleotides, the CDR3 is TGTGCCAGCAAATTCAGGGGCTATGGCTACACCTTC.

This chain joins TRBV7-9 and TRBJ1-6; the D is unclear. V lost 1 base to trimming and J lost 11 bases, with 6 bases between them. Germline lookup yields CDR1 SEHNR and CDR2 FQNEAQ (reference sequence). The CDR3 has 12 amino acids. Written as DNA, the CDR3 is TGTGCCAGCAGCTTAGATTCGCCACCCCTCCACTTT. It yields the protein CASSLDSPPLHF.

The chain joins TRBV18 to TRBJ1-4; a possible D gene is TRBD1 (6 bases). This CDR3 spans 14 amino acids. V shed 5 bases and J shed 4 bases, with 11 bases lying between them. CDR1 and CDR2 (germline): KGHSH, LQKENI. CDR3 sequence (DNA): TGTGCCAGCTCATTAAACAGGGTTAATGAAAAACTGTTTTTT. Amino acid sequence: CASSLNRVNEKLFF. The full variable domain, its missing parts supplied by reference TRBV18 and TRBJ1-4, is NAGVMQNPRHLVRRRGQEARLRCSPMKGHSHVYWYRQLPEEGLKFMVYLQKENIIDESGMPKERFSAEFPKEGPSILRIQQVVRGDSAAYFCASSLNRVNEKLFFGSGTQLSVL.

Ten or more counts support this clonotype. The gene calls are TRBV20-1 and TRBJ1-4; D not certain. The CDR3 loop spans 14 amino acids. V lost 0 bases to trimming and J lost 8 bases, with 13 bases between them. Per the germline V gene, CDR1 is DFQATT and CDR2 is SNEGSKA (reference sequence). CDR3 sequence: CSARDAGGSEKLFF. CDR3 sequence (DNA): TGCAGTGCTAGAGATGCGGGAGGGAGCGAAAAACTGTTTTTT.

V gene TRBV25-1 combines with J gene TRBJ2-5; TRBD1 matches 8 bases. This CDR3 is 15 amino acids long. From germline, CDR1 is MGHDK and CDR2 SYGVNS. V dropped 2 bases and J dropped 5; count of bases not matched to a gene: 7. In nucleotides, the CDR3 is TGTGCCAGCAGTGAAGCGACAGGGGCGTGGGAGACCCAGTACTTC. Translation: CASSEATGAWETQYF. The variable domain in full, completed from reference TRBV25-1 and TRBJ2-5, reads EADIYQTPRYLVIGTGKKITLECSQTMGHDKMYWYQQDPGMELHLIHYSYGVNSTEKGDLSSESTVSRIRTEHFPLTLESARPSHTSQYLCASSEATGAWETQYFGPGTRLLVL.

At least ten counts were recorded for this clonotype. The chain recombines TRBV2 with TRBJ1-4; D is perhaps TRBD1 (6 bases). The germline CDR1 and CDR2 sequences are SNHLY and FYNNEI. CDR3 size: 15 residues. V gave up 7 bases and J gave up 7 bases, with 19 bases separating them. CDR3 loop: CASTGGAAVREKLFF. DNA for the CDR3: TGTGCCAGCACCGGGGGGGCAGCAGTTCGTGAAAAACTGTTTTTT.

This clonotype was seen many times. The V gene is TRBV20-1, the J gene TRBJ1-6; D call uncertain. Germline assignment: CDR1 DFQATT and CDR2 SNEGSKA (reference sequence). This CDR3 region has 14 residues. V lost 1 base and J 5 bases, leaving 9 bases between the germline ends. The chain's CDR3 is CSARVGRNNSPLHF. In DNA form, the CDR3 reads TGCAGTGCTAGAGTCGGCAGGAATAATTCACCCCTCCACTTT.

This clonotype was counted only a few times. The genes are TRBV5-1 and TRBJ1-2; the D gene is possibly TRBD1 (6 bases). The germline V gene has CDR1 SGHRS and CDR2 YFSETQ. The V gene lost 4 bases and the J gene lost 8 bases, with 21 bases spanning the gap. The CDR3 is 15 residues long. The CDR3 DNA reads TGCGCCAGCAGCCCGGAGACAGGAGCTGTACGAGGCTACACCTTC. It codes for CASSPETGAVRGYTF.

There are a few counts of this clonotype. The rearrangement links TRBV25-1 to TRBJ2-7, with D perhaps assigned TRBD1 or TRBD2 (5 bases each). Germline V gene data show CDR1 as MGHDK and CDR2 as SYGVNS. With 8 bases removed from V and 3 bases from J, the gap between germline ends came to 17 bases. This CDR3 spans 14 amino acids. This CDR3 reads CASGSPGTDYEQYF. Written as DNA, the CDR3 is TGTGCCAGCGGCTCACCCGGGACGGACTACGAGCAGTACTTC.

Comment on this clonotype: With a much larger clone just one base away, this may be a read error. The chain joins TRBV20-1 to TRBJ1-5; D unclear. V dropped 0 bases and J dropped 10 bases, with 16 bases sitting between them. Germline CDR1 and CDR2: DFQATT and SNEGSKA (reference sequence). CDR3 length equals 14 residues. In DNA form, the CDR3 reads TGCAGTGCTAGAGATTCGAGGAGCCCAGGCCCCCAGCATTTT. Protein product: CSARDSRSPGPQHF.

This chain links TRBV12-3 or TRBV12-4 with TRBJ1-5, with no clear D. This CDR3 region has 15 residues. Trimming stripped 2 bases from V and 7 bases from J, with 15 bases between. The CDR3 is CASSLSRANGQPQHF. In nucleotides, the CDR3 is TGTGCCAGCAGTTTAAGCCGGGCAAATGGGCAGCCCCAGCATTTT.

The chain uses TRBV5-1 and TRBJ2-5; D call uncertain. Germline assignment: CDR1 SGHRS and CDR2 YFSETQ. Trimming pared 2 bases from V and 4 bases from J, leaving 9 bases between. The CDR3 sequence is 13 residues long. CDR3 nucleotide sequence: TGCGCCAGCAGCTTAAAGGGTCTAGAGACCCAGTACTTC. This encodes CASSLKGLETQYF.

J is TRBJ2-5 and V is TRBV19; unclear D gene. Near its end, the DNA agrees better with TRBJ2-1, so the J call may be wrong. CDR1 is LNHDA and CDR2 is SQIVND in the germline V gene (reference sequence). The CDR3 contains 14 residues. The CDR3 spells CASSMLLASNEQFF. The DNA for the CDR3 is TGTGCCAGTAGTATGTTATTAGCCAGCAATGAGCAGTTCTTC.

V gene TRBV20-1 combines with J gene TRBJ2-7, with TRBD2 matching over 10 bases. The CDR3 consists of 16 residues. Per the germline V gene, CDR1 is DFQATT and CDR2 is SNEGSKA (reference sequence). V shed 3 bases, J shed 2 bases, and the junction held 10 bases outside the gene matches. CDR3 amino acids: CSASAPGAGGAYEQYF. CDR3 sequence (DNA): TGCAGTGCTAGTGCCCCGGGAGCGGGAGGGGCCTACGAGCAGTACTTC.

The CDR3, as DNA: TGTGCCAGTAGTATACCAGCGGGGACCCAAGAGACCCAGTACTTC. Translated: CASSIPAGTQETQYF. The chain recombines TRBV19 with TRBJ2-5, with TRBD2 identical over 7 bases. V shed 2 bases and J 1 base; nucleotides not matched to a gene: 4. This CDR3 is 15 amino acids long. CDR1 is LNHDA and CDR2 is SQIVND in the germline V gene (reference sequence).

The chain has TRBV6-1 and TRBJ2-7; D is perhaps TRBD1 or TRBD2 (6 bases each). V was shortened by 6 bases and J by 3 bases, with 15 bases between the two germline ends. The CDR3 length is 14 residues. In germline, CDR1 is MNHNS, CDR2 SASEGT. The CDR3 DNA follows: TGTGCCAGCAGCCTTAACGGGGGCGTCTACGAGCAGTACTTC. Translation gives CASSLNGGVYEQYF.

This clonotype has only a few counts. V usage is TRBV12-3 or TRBV12-4 and J usage is TRBJ2-7, with D possibly TRBD1 on 6 matching bases. This CDR3 has 14 amino acids. V lost 5 bases, J lost 0 bases, and 11 bases lay in between. The CDR3: CASSRQAHSYEQYF. The CDR3 DNA sequence: TGTGCCAGCAGTCGACAGGCCCACTCCTACGAGCAGTACTTC.

At least ten counts were recorded for this clonotype. This sequence joins TRBV28 and TRBJ1-2; D is ambiguous. Deletions cut 6 bases from V and 4 bases from J, with 21 bases between. The CDR3 is 16 residues long. The germline V gene encodes CDR1 MDHEN and CDR2 SYDVKM. The CDR3 spells CASRILTAKIGYGYTF. CDR3 nucleotide sequence: TGTGCCAGCAGGATACTTACGGCGAAAATTGGCTATGGCTACACCTTC.

About this clonotype: This may stem from a read error, because a much larger clone lies one nucleotide away. Here the CDR3 DNA reads TGTGCCAGCACCCTGACTGTGAACACTGAAGCTTCCTTT. Protein sequence: CASTLTVNTEASF. The gene calls are TRBV2 and TRBJ1-1; D uncertain. Per the germline V gene, CDR1 is SNHLY and CDR2 is FYNNEI. The CDR3 is made up of 13 amino acids. The full variable domain, its missing parts supplied by reference TRBV2 and TRBJ1-1, is EPEVTQTPSHQVTQMGQEVILRCVPISNHLYFYWYRQILGQKVEFLVSFYNNEISEKSEIFDDQFSVERPDGSNFTLKIRSTKLEDSAMYFCASTLTVNTEASFGQGTRLTVV.

V usage is TRBV9 and J usage is TRBJ1-2; the D is unclear. The CDR3 spans 14 residues. Germline V gives CDR1 SGDLS, CDR2 YYNGEE. The V end was cut by 0 bases, the J end by 4 bases, with 10 bases between. The chain's CDR3 is CASSVGRGSYGYTF. For the CDR3, the DNA is TGTGCCAGCAGCGTAGGCCGGGGATCCTATGGCTACACCTTC. The full variable domain, completed using reference TRBV9 and TRBJ1-2, is DSGVTQTPKHLITATGQRVTLRCSPRSGDLSVYWYQQSLDQGLQFLIQYYNGEERAKGNILERFSAQQFPDLHSELNLSSLELGDSALYFCASSVGRGSYGYTFGSGTRLTVV.

The gene calls are TRBV5-1 and TRBJ2-7; a weak D match, TRBD1 (5 bases). The V end lost 4 bases, the J end lost 5 bases, and 13 bases lay between the germline ends. The CDR3 totals 13 residues. CDR1 is SGHRS and CDR2 is YFSETQ in the germline V gene. CDR3 residues: CASSPDWGDEQYF. The CDR3 region has the DNA TGCGCCAGCAGCCCCGACTGGGGCGACGAGCAGTACTTC.

This clonotype was found many times. This chain joins TRBV2 and TRBJ1-5; D is ambiguous. Deletions cut 8 bases from V and 0 bases from J, with 5 bases between. Germline values: CDR1 SNHLY, CDR2 FYNNEI. This CDR3 region has 12 residues. The CDR3 nucleotides are TGTGCCAGCGGGGATAGCAATCAGCCCCAGCATTTT. It translates to CASGDSNQPQHF.

This clonotype turned up a few times. This CDR3 reads CASRSRGGQNMGGYTF. The CDR3 DNA is TGTGCCAGCAGGTCTAGAGGGGGACAAAACATGGGGGGCTACACCTTC. The chain is built from TRBV6-1 and TRBJ1-2, with a weak D call TRBD1 (6 bases). The length of the CDR3 is 16 residues. V was shortened by 6 bases and J by 8 bases, with 25 bases between the two germline ends. Per germline, CDR1 MNHNS and CDR2 SASEGT.

The chain recombines TRBV20-1 with TRBJ1-2; D possibly corresponds to TRBD1 (5 bases). V shed 3 bases and J shed 3 bases, with 11 bases lying between them. The CDR3 length is 13 residues. Per germline, CDR1 DFQATT and CDR2 SNEGSKA (reference sequence). Written as DNA, the CDR3 is TGCAGTGCTAGTACCGGGACGTACTATGGCTACACCTTC. Encoded protein: CSASTGTYYGYTF.